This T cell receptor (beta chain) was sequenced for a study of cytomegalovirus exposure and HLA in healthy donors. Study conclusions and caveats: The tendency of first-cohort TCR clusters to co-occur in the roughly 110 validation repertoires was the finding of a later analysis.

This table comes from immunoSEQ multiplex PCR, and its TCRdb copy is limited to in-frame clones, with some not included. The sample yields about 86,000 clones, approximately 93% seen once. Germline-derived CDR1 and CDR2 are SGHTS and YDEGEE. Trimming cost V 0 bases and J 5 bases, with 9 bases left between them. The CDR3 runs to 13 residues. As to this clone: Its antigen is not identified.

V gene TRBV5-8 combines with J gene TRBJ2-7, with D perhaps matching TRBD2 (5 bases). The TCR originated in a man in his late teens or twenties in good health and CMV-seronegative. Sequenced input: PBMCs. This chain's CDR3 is CASSLGLRDEQYF. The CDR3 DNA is TGTGCCAGCAGCTTGGGACTACGAGACGAGCAGTACTTC.